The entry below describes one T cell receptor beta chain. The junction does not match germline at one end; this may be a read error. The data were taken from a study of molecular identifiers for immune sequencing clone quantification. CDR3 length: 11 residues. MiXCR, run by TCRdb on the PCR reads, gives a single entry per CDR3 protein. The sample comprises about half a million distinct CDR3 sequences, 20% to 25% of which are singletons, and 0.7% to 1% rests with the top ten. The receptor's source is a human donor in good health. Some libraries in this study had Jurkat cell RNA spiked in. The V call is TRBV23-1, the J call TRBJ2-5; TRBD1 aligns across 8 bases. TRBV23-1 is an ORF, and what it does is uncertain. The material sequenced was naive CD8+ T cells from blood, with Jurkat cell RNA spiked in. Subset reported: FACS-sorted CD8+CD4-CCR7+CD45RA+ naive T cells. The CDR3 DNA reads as TGCGCCGGCAGTACCGGGACAGGCCTTCGGTGG. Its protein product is CAGSTGTGLRW.